What follows are 10 T cell receptor beta chains derived from one specimen sequenced in a study of shared clonotypes between healthy human individuals. Produced via immunoSEQ multiplex PCR; TCRdb's table is partial and in-frame only. The sample lists about 2.3 million clones, less than 95% occurring once. The sample comprised naive CD4+ T cells from PBMCs. Subset here: CD45RA+ positively selected. These receptors were collected from a man aged 18-30 years in good health. Some clones in this sample may be carry-over from other donors' samples.

The chain links TRBV6-6 to TRBJ2-1; 9 nucleotides line up with TRBD1. Germline V gene data show CDR1 as MNHNY and CDR2 as SVGAGI (reference sequence). CDR3 size: 14 residues. J lost 5 bases, V lost 5 bases, and 4 bases had no gene match. CDR3 nucleotides: TGTGCCAGCAGTCTCAGACAGGGGGACAATGAGCAGTTCTTC. Translation: CASSLRQGDNEQFF.

J is TRBJ2-3 and V is TRBV7-2, with D uncertain. Germline V CDR1 and CDR2: SGHTA, FQGNSA. The CDR3 is 16 residues long. Trimming shortened V by 0 bases and J by 1 base, and 11 bases separated the two germline ends. CDR3 nucleotides: TGTGCCAGCAGCTTAGCGCGGTCGAGAGGCACAGATACGCAGTATTTT. Translating gives CASSLARSRGTDTQYF.

The rearrangement links TRBV10-3 to TRBJ1-1; 9 bases agree with TRBD1. The germline CDR1 and CDR2 sequences are ENHRY and SYGVKD. V was pared by 3 bases and J by 3 bases, with 5 bases of the junction left unmatched. The CDR3 contains 15 residues. The CDR3 reads CAISESNRGHTEAFF. The CDR3 nucleotides are TGTGCCATCAGTGAAAGCAACAGGGGGCACACTGAAGCTTTCTTT.

The chain links TRBV7-9 to TRBJ1-2, with TRBD1 as a possible D gene (5 bases). The CDR3 extends over 13 amino acids. The V gene's germline CDR1 is SEHNR and CDR2 FQNEAQ (reference sequence). V was shortened by 1 base and J by 8 bases, with 11 bases between the two germline ends. CDR3 region: CASSLGPGGGYTF. The DNA for the CDR3 is TGTGCCAGCAGCTTAGGACCCGGGGGAGGCTACACCTTC. Full variable domain (missing parts from reference TRBV7-9 and TRBJ1-2): DTGVSQNPRHKITKRGQNVTFRCDPISEHNRLYWYRQTLGQGPEFLTYFQNEAQLEKSRLLSDRFSAERPKGSFSTLEIQRTEQGDSAMYLCASSLGPGGGYTFGSGTRLTVV.

This chain links TRBV6-1 with TRBJ2-3, with no clear D. From germline, CDR1 is MNHNS and CDR2 SASEGT. The CDR3 has 15 residues. Trimming removed 6 bases from V and 0 bases from J, with 13 bases in between. In nucleotides, the CDR3 is TGTGCCAGCAGCGAGGACCCCCATAGCACAGATACGCAGTATTTT. It yields the protein CASSEDPHSTDTQYF.

The chain has TRBV5-1 and TRBJ2-2, with TRBD1 matching 7 bases. J was trimmed by 0 bases and V by 4 bases; bases with no gene match: 9. The CDR3 loop spans 17 amino acids. Germline CDR1 is SGHRS and CDR2 is YFSETQ. The CDR3, as DNA: TGCGCCAGCAGCCCGACCCGGGACAGAGCGAACACCGGGGAGCTGTTTTTT. This translates into CASSPTRDRANTGELFF.

With regard to this clone: The sample carries other DNA sequences with the same CDR3. V and J are TRBV7-2 and TRBJ2-3; D gene unclear. Germline CDR1 SGHTA, CDR2 FQGNSA. CDR3 size: 13 residues. Between the trimmed V and J ends, which lost 3 bases and 1 base, there was a span of 5 bases. For the CDR3, the DNA is TGTGCCAGCAGCTTTACGCGCACAGATACGCAGTATTTT. Its protein product is CASSFTRTDTQYF.

This chain links TRBV27 with TRBJ2-1; perhaps TRBD1 as D (6 bases). The ends were cut back, 5 bases at V and 8 bases at J, with 10 bases in the middle. Germline CDR1 and CDR2: MNHEY and SMNVEV (reference sequence). CDR3 length equals 12 residues. This CDR3 is CASSVRGHEQFF. For the CDR3, the DNA is TGTGCCAGCAGTGTCAGGGGCCATGAGCAGTTCTTC.

V usage is TRBV21-1 and J usage is TRBJ2-7; TRBD2 is the table's D call and was not checked against the DNA. TRBV21-1 is an annotated pseudogene. The CDR3 is 15 residues long. The CDR3 DNA reads as TGTGCCAGCAGCAAAGTCGGAGAAACTCCTTACGAGCAGTACTTC. As protein: CASSKVGETPYEQYF.

The gene calls are TRBV7-2 and TRBJ2-4; the match to TRBD2 covers 7 bases. This CDR3 is built from 15 residues. The V gene end was trimmed by 2 bases and the J gene end by 7 bases; junction bases not matched to a gene: 8. Germline loops: CDR1 SGHTA, CDR2 FQGNSA. The chain's CDR3 is CASSLLGGSSNIQYF. Here the CDR3 DNA reads TGTGCCAGCAGCTTACTGGGCGGGAGTTCGAACATTCAGTACTTC. The whole variable domain, remainder taken from reference TRBV7-2 and TRBJ2-4, is GAGVSQSPSNKVTEKGKDVELRCDPISGHTALYWYRQSLGQGLEFLIYFQGNSAPDKSGLPSDRFSAERTGGSVSTLTIQRTQQEDSAVYLCASSLLGGSSNIQYFGAGTRLSVL.